This TCR beta chain was profiled in a study of identical twins. Study-wide points: There were fewer insertions in abundant cord blood beta clonotypes, but memory repertoires showed no such pattern. The study found weaker excess twin sharing in beta out-of-frame sequences. Compared with unrelated sharing, twin-shared out-of-frame alpha sequences had more low-probability sequences.

V was shortened by 2 bases and J by 3 bases, with 12 bases between the two germline ends. CDR3 length: 15 amino acids. A universal primer site was incorporated via template switching, and the cDNA contained unique molecular identifiers. One entry per CDR3 protein, called by TCRdb with MiXCR from the 5' RACE reads. The table lists about 340,000 distinct CDR3 sequences, 9% to 15% of them singletons, with around 7.8% in the top ten. This clonotype was detected many times. The antigen is unknown. This sample was shared with a second study, whose subject was yellow fever vaccine responses in identical twins.

The source material was CD8+ T cells sorted from blood. This TCR was recovered from a woman under 30 in good health. The chain is built from TRBV12-3 or TRBV12-4 and TRBJ2-3; possibly TRBD1 for D (6 bases). The CDR3, as DNA: TGTGCCAGCAGTTTATCTGGGGGCCAAACAGATACGCAGTATTTT. Its protein product is CASSLSGGQTDTQYF.